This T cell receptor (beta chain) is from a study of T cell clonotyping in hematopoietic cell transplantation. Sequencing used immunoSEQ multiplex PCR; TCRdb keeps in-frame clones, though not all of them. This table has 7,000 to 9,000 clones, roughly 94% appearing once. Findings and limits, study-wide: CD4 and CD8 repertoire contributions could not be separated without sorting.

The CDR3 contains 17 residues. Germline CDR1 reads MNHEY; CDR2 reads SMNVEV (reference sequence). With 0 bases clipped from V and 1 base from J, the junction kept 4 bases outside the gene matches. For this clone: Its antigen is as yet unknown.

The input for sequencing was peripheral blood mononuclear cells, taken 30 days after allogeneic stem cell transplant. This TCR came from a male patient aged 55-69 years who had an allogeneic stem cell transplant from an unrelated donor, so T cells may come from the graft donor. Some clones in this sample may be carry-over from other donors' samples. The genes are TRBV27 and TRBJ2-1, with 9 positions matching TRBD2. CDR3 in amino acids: CASSLSGLAGSYNEQFF. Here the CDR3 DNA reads TGTGCCAGCAGTTTATCGGGGCTAGCGGGATCCTACAATGAGCAGTTCTTC.